One TCR beta chain is described in this entry. Documented treatment: oral pan-JAK inhibitor, 5-10 mg twice daily. PBMCs provided sorted CD4+ and CD8+ T cells. As the sequencing template, cDNA was produced by extracting RNA and reverse transcribing it. The table came from immunoSEQ multiplex PCR; TCRdb's copy has only in-frame clones and leaves some out. The table has approximately 180,000 clones, about 53% seen once. The data stem from a study of CD8+ T cells in alopecia areata. For the study at large: Oral tofacitinib (5 to 10 mg twice daily) was administered to treated patients.

The V end was cut by 2 bases, the J end by 0 bases, with 17 bases between. There are 19 residues in the CDR3. The TCR was taken from a human donor with alopecia areata. The chain joins TRBV23-1 to TRBJ2-6; tentatively, D is TRBD2 (6 bases). TRBV23-1 is given ORF status, its function remaining uncertain. Sequencing was performed on CD8+ T cells sorted from blood, taken at week 24, from a patient treated with tofacitinib. The chain's CDR3 is CASSQRSRGSNSGANVLTF. DNA for the CDR3: TGCGCCAGCAGTCAAAGGTCCCGGGGGTCGAACTCTGGGGCCAACGTCCTGACTTTC.